The entry below gives a single TCR beta chain sequence along with its context. This record comes from a study of blood T cell repertoires in COVID-19. Original processing notes: Researchers report that nucleated cell counts were estimated from reference gene primer amplification. The protocol was immunoSEQ multiplex PCR, while the TCRdb copy is restricted to in-frame clones and leaves out a portion. The V and J calls and clone size are taken from that table; D and trimming were inferred from the DNA. Of 250,000 or so clones detected, around 90% appear once; the ten largest clones hold around 2.3%. J was trimmed by 2 bases and V by 4 bases; bases with no gene match: 3. The CDR3 loop spans 16 amino acids. Germline CDR1 is SGHAT and CDR2 is FQDESV (reference sequence).

The sequence came from a woman aged 60 to 75 with COVID-19, enrolled during active disease. What was sequenced was peripheral blood. The chain links TRBV11-1 to TRBJ2-3; 13 bases are shared with TRBD2. The CDR3 loop reads CASSYGLAGDTDTQYF. In DNA form, the CDR3 reads TGTGCCAGCAGCTACGGACTAGCGGGGGACACAGATACGCAGTATTTT. The whole variable domain, filled in from reference TRBV11-1 and TRBJ2-3, reads EAEVAQSPRYKITEKSQAVAFWCDPISGHATLYWYRQILGQGPELLVQFQDESVVDDSQLPKDRFSAERLKGVDSTLKIQPAELGDSAMYLCASSYGLAGDTDTQYFGPGTRLTVL.